The 10 T cell receptor beta chains listed next were all sequenced from one sample in a study of cytomegalovirus exposure and HLA in healthy donors. In the PCR, 60 Vbeta and 13 Jbeta primers were used. Only in-frame clones appear in the TCRdb table, and some are missing; sequencing was by immunoSEQ multiplex PCR. Among 65,000 to 80,000 clones listed, 79% were seen once. The sample taken for sequencing was PBMCs. Receptors were obtained from a woman between 40 and 50 years old in good health and CMV-seropositive.

This sequence joins TRBV29-1 and TRBJ2-7; D is perhaps TRBD1 (5 bases). The CDR3 loop spans 11 amino acids. Looked up from germline, CDR1 is SQVTM and CDR2 is ANQGSEA. Trimming pared 7 bases from V and 3 bases from J, leaving 10 bases between. The CDR3 is CSAIQGYEQYF. The CDR3 region has the DNA TGCAGCGCGATCCAGGGCTACGAGCAGTACTTC.

The chain joins TRBV2 to TRBJ2-6; 13 bases are shared with TRBD2. Per germline, CDR1 SNHLY and CDR2 FYNNEI. J gave up 0 bases and V 5 bases, and 4 bases lay outside the gene matches. The CDR3 totals 18 residues. CDR3: CASSLWTSGSSGANVLTF. In DNA form, the CDR3 reads TGTGCCAGCAGTTTGTGGACTAGCGGGAGCTCTGGGGCCAACGTCCTGACTTTC. The full variable domain, completed using reference TRBV2 and TRBJ2-6, is EPEVTQTPSHQVTQMGQEVILRCVPISNHLYFYWYRQILGQKVEFLVSFYNNEISEKSEIFDDQFSVERPDGSNFTLKIRSTKLEDSAMYFCASSLWTSGSSGANVLTFGAGSRLTVL.

The chain uses TRBV2 and TRBJ1-5, with 8 positions matching TRBD1. The CDR3 runs to 14 residues. With 8 bases clipped from V and 5 bases from J, the junction kept 8 bases outside the gene matches. Germline CDR1 SNHLY, CDR2 FYNNEI. CDR3 loop: CASVAQGAYQPQHF. CDR3 nucleotide sequence: TGTGCCAGCGTGGCGCAGGGGGCCTATCAGCCCCAGCATTTT. The complete variable domain, with remaining parts taken from reference TRBV2 and TRBJ1-5, reads EPEVTQTPSHQVTQMGQEVILRCVPISNHLYFYWYRQILGQKVEFLVSFYNNEISEKSEIFDDQFSVERPDGSNFTLKIRSTKLEDSAMYFCASVAQGAYQPQHFGDGTRLSIL.

The chain couples TRBV18 to TRBJ2-5, with a tentative D call TRBD2 (7 bases). There are 14 residues in the CDR3. Germline loops: CDR1 KGHSH, CDR2 LQKENI. Trimming stripped 5 bases from V and 5 bases from J, with 15 bases between. In DNA, the CDR3 is TGTGCCAGCTCAAGGCCGGGGGGCTGGGAGACCCAGTACTTC. It translates to CASSRPGGWETQYF.

CDR3 protein: CASSGAEKLFF. The CDR3, as DNA: TGTGCCAGCAGTGGGGCTGAAAAACTGTTTTTT. The chain has TRBV28 and TRBJ1-4, with D possibly being TRBD1 (5 bases). The germline V and J ends were trimmed by 5 bases and 7 bases, with 5 bases remaining between them. This CDR3 is built from 11 residues. CDR1 is MDHEN and CDR2 is SYDVKM in the germline V gene.

This chain uses TRBV7-6 with TRBJ1-2; no clear D. CDR1 SGHVS and CDR2 FNYEAQ come from the germline V gene. Between the trimmed V and J ends, which lost 2 bases and 0 bases, there was a span of 7 bases. The length of the CDR3 is 14 residues. The CDR3 DNA reads TGTGCCAGCAGCTTAACACCTTCTAACTATGGCTACACCTTC. Amino acids: CASSLTPSNYGYTF.

CDR3 DNA sequence: TGTGCCAGTTCGTCCCTGCGGTCGGGGATGTACGAGCAGTACTTC. It translates to CASSSLRSGMYEQYF. The chain uses TRBV19 and TRBJ2-7, with D possibly being TRBD2 (5 bases). With 8 bases removed from V and 4 bases from J, the gap between germline ends came to 21 bases. The CDR3 covers 15 residues. Germline V gene data show CDR1 as LNHDA and CDR2 as SQIVND (reference sequence).

As regards this clone: One junction end disagrees with the germline gene, perhaps due to a read error. The chain has TRBV4-2 and TRBJ2-5; TRBD2 aligns across 7 bases. The CDR3 extends over 14 amino acids. In germline, CDR1 is LGHNA, CDR2 YNFKEQ. CDR3 nucleotide sequence: TGTGCCAGCAGCCAAGAGGGGGGGGATGAGACTCAGTACTTC. It specifies CASSQEGGDETQYF.

This clone was observed a few times. V usage is TRBV5-4 and J usage is TRBJ2-5; D is perhaps TRBD2 (5 bases). In germline, CDR1 is SGHNT, CDR2 YYREEE (reference sequence). V lost 4 bases to trimming and J lost 4 bases, with 14 bases between them. The CDR3 runs to 14 residues. CDR3 DNA sequence: TGTGCCAGCAGCATGCCCGGGCGGGCAGAGACCCAGTACTTC. Protein: CASSMPGRAETQYF.

The chain is built from TRBV9 and TRBJ2-5; a possible D gene is TRBD2 (6 bases). The CDR3 extends over 14 amino acids. V was pared by 2 bases and J by 4 bases, with 12 bases between. Per the germline V gene, CDR1 is SGDLS and CDR2 is YYNGEE. Here the CDR3 reads CASSVGGSIETQYF. The CDR3 bases are TGTGCCAGCAGCGTTGGGGGGAGTATAGAGACCCAGTACTTC.